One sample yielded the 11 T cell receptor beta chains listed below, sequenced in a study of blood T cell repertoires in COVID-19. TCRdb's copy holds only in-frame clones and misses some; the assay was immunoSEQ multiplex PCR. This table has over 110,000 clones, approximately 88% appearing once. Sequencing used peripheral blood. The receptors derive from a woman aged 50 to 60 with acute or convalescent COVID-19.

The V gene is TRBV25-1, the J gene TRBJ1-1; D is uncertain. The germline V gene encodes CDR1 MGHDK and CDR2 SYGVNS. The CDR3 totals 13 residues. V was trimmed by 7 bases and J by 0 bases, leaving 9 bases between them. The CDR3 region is CASKWQMNTEAFF. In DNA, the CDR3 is TGTGCCAGCAAGTGGCAAATGAACACTGAAGCTTTCTTT.

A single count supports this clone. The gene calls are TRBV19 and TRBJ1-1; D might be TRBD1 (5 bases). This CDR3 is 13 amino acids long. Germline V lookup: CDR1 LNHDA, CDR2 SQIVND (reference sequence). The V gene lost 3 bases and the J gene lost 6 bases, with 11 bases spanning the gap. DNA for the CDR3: TGTGCCAGTAGTATTCGGGAGGGGTCTGAAGCTTTCTTT. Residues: CASSIREGSEAFF.

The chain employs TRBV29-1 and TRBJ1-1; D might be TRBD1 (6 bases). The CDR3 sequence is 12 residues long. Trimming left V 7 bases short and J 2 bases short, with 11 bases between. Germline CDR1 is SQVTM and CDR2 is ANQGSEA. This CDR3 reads CSEGTSNTEAFF. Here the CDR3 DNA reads TGCAGCGAGGGGACATCTAACACTGAAGCTTTCTTT.

CDR3 region: CASSILETGHTEAFF. The CDR3 nucleotides read TGTGCCAGTAGTATACTTGAAACAGGGCACACTGAAGCTTTCTTT. The J gene is TRBJ1-1, the V gene TRBV19; TRBD1 might be the D (6 bases). Deletions cut 2 bases from V and 3 bases from J, with 13 bases between. Germline loops: CDR1 LNHDA, CDR2 SQIVND (reference sequence). This CDR3 has 15 amino acids.

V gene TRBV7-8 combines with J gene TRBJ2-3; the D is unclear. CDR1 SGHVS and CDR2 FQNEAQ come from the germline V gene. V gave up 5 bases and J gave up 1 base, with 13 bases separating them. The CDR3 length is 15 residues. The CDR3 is CASSPDLQGTDTQYF. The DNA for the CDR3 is TGTGCCAGCAGCCCAGACCTCCAGGGCACAGATACGCAGTATTTT. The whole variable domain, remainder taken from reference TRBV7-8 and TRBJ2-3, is GAGVSQSPRYKVAKRGQDVALRCDPISGHVSLFWYQQALGQGPEFLTYFQNEAQLDKSGLPSDRFFAERPEGSVSTLKIQRTQQEDSAVYLCASSPDLQGTDTQYFGPGTRLTVL.

The CDR3 DNA reads as TGTGCCAGCAGCCGGACAGGTGCCACAGATACGCAGTATTTT. This encodes CASSRTGATDTQYF. The V and J genes are TRBV11-3 and TRBJ2-3, with TRBD1 identical over 7 bases. Germline values: CDR1 SGHNT, CDR2 YENEEA. Trimming removed 5 bases from V and 2 bases from J; junction bases left unmatched: 4. The CDR3 extends over 14 amino acids.

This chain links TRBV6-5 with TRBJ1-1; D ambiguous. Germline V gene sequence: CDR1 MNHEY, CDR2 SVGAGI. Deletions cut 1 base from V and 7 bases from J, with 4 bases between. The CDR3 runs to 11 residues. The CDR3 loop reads CASSYYSEAFF. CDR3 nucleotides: TGTGCCAGCAGTTACTACAGTGAAGCTTTCTTT.

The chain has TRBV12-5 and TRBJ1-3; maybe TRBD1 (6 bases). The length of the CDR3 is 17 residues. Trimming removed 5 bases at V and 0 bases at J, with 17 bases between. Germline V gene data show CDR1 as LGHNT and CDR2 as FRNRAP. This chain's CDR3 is CASGGSGGQNSGNTIYF. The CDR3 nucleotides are TGTGCTAGTGGTGGGAGCGGTGGACAGAACTCTGGAAACACCATATATTTT. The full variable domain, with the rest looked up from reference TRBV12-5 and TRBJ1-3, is DARVTQTPRHKVTEMGQEVTMRCQPILGHNTVFWYRQTMMQGLELLAYFRNRAPLDDSGMPKDRFSAEMPDATLATLKIQPSEPRDSAVYFCASGGSGGQNSGNTIYFGEGSWLTVV.

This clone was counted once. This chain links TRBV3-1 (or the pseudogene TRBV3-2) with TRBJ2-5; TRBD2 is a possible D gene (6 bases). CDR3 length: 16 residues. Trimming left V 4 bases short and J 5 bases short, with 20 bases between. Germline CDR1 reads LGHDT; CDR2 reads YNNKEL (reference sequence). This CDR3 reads CASSLYHQEGWETQYF. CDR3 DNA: TGTGCCAGCAGCCTTTACCATCAGGAGGGGTGGGAGACCCAGTACTTC.

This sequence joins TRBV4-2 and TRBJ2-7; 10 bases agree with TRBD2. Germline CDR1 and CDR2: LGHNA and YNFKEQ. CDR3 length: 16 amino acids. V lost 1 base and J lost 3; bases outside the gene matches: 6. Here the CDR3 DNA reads TGTGCCAGCAGCCAAGTGGCCAGCGGGAGGGACTACGAGCAGTACTTC. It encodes CASSQVASGRDYEQYF.

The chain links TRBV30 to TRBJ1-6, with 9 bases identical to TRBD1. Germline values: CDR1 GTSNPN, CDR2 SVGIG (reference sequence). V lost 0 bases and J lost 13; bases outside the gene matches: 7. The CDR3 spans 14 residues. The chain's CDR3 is CAWSVGDRVFPLHF. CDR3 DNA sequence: TGTGCCTGGAGTGTAGGGGACAGGGTATTCCCCCTCCACTTT.